Sequencing of this T cell receptor beta chain was carried out in a study of identical twins. Study-wide points: In drawing conclusions, the study used cross-sectional statistical analysis and did not follow the same donors.

This clonotype appeared a few times. Its specificity is not known. One entry per CDR3 protein, called by TCRdb with MiXCR from the 5' RACE reads. The sample shows 500,000 or so distinct CDR3 sequences, about 14% of them seen only once. Healthy Caucasians alone served as donors. Germline V gives CDR1 MNHEY, CDR2 SVGEGT. V was clipped by 2 bases and J by 5 bases; unmatched bases: 12. The CDR3 spans 17 residues. These same records also appear under a second study, on yellow fever vaccine responses in identical twins. This second report adds: Twins reportedly mounted vaccine T cell responses that seemed partly convergent, partly personalized.

The chain combines TRBV6-2 or TRBV6-3 with TRBJ2-7, with 10 positions matching TRBD2. This receptor was identified in a woman aged 18-35 years in good health. Sequenced: CD4+ T cells sorted from blood. CDR3 loop: CASSYRILAGVSDEQYF. CDR3 nucleotides: TGTGCCAGCAGTTACAGAATTCTAGCGGGAGTATCTGACGAGCAGTACTTC.